A selection of T cell receptor beta chains follows, all from one sample in a study of blood T cell repertoires in COVID-19. The method was immunoSEQ multiplex PCR; TCRdb's version includes in-frame clones alone and lacks a portion of them. The sample has about 200,000 clones, roughly 80% seen once. The sequencing sample was made of peripheral blood. Source of these receptors: a woman in her seventies with acute or convalescent COVID-19. Each CDR3 is given with its conserved first and last residue.

j_gene: TRBJ1-5
v_gene: TRBV30
CDR3aa: CAWTIQGRNQPQHF

j_gene: TRBJ2-1
v_gene: TRBV5-5
CDR3aa: CASSALSDSYNEQFF

j_gene: TRBJ2-5
v_gene: TRBV29-1
CDR3aa: CSVVPLAGDETQYF

j_gene: TRBJ2-7
v_gene: TRBV3-1/TRBV3-2
CDR3aa: CASSQDLTTSGSSYEQYF

j_gene: TRBJ1-5
v_gene: TRBV7-8
CDR3aa: CASSSDRADQPQHF

j_gene: TRBJ1-1
v_gene: TRBV24-1
CDR3aa: CATSESRDTEAFF

j_gene: TRBJ2-1
v_gene: TRBV3-1/TRBV3-2
CDR3aa: CASSQGLATSSYNEQFF

j_gene: TRBJ2-5
v_gene: TRBV28
CDR3aa: CASSSFDGMETQYF

j_gene: TRBJ1-2
v_gene: TRBV11-2
CDR3aa: CASSLRGGGYGYTF

j_gene: TRBJ2-7
v_gene: TRBV11-3
CDR3aa: CASSPGLAGENEQYF

j_gene: TRBJ2-7
v_gene: TRBV6-5
CDR3aa: CASTYGDKNYEQYF

j_gene: TRBJ2-3
v_gene: TRBV6-5
CDR3aa: CASRPGSLRSDTQYF

j_gene: TRBJ1-2
v_gene: TRBV5-5
CDR3aa: CASSFASLDYGYTF

j_gene: TRBJ1-6
v_gene: TRBV9
CDR3aa: CASSVAGQTGHPLHF

j_gene: TRBJ1-1
v_gene: TRBV28
CDR3aa: CASRTAGTGDIEAFF

j_gene: TRBJ1-1
v_gene: TRBV6-5
CDR3aa: CASSYSTGENTEAFF

j_gene: TRBJ1-2
v_gene: TRBV7-9
CDR3aa: CASSPWDRGPINGYTF

j_gene: TRBJ2-1
v_gene: TRBV3-1/TRBV3-2
CDR3aa: CASSLGLAGVEQFF

j_gene: TRBJ2-5
v_gene: TRBV29-1
CDR3aa: CSVDSSGETQYF

j_gene: TRBJ2-1
v_gene: TRBV2
CDR3aa: CASSARGNYNEQFF

j_gene: TRBJ2-7
v_gene: TRBV15
CDR3aa: CATSRDMGLADRVGEQYF

j_gene: TRBJ1-5
v_gene: TRBV27
CDR3aa: CASRPQGLIGQPQHF

j_gene: TRBJ2-1
v_gene: TRBV5-1
CDR3aa: CASGPGIYNEQFF

j_gene: TRBJ1-1
v_gene: TRBV28
CDR3aa: CASSLTGRNTEAFF

j_gene: TRBJ1-1
v_gene: TRBV11-3
CDR3aa: CASGPGGASTEAFF

j_gene: TRBJ2-1
v_gene: TRBV6-5
CDR3aa: CASQVSSYNEQFF

j_gene: TRBJ1-1
v_gene: TRBV5-1
CDR3aa: CASSRGQGFTEAFF

j_gene: TRBJ1-2
v_gene: TRBV4-1
CDR3aa: CASSPQGVGYTF

j_gene: TRBJ1-4
v_gene: TRBV28
CDR3aa: CASSLFSSNEKLFF

j_gene: TRBJ2-1
v_gene: TRBV29-1
CDR3aa: CSGRQLAGGYNEQFF

j_gene: TRBJ2-6
v_gene: TRBV7-6
CDR3aa: CASSLAHGSGANVLTF

j_gene: TRBJ2-2
v_gene: TRBV5-1
CDR3aa: CASSPNPTGGAGELFF

j_gene: TRBJ2-7
v_gene: TRBV18
CDR3aa: CASSSDNYEQYF

j_gene: TRBJ2-1
v_gene: TRBV5-1
CDR3aa: CASSLDLAGYNEQFF

j_gene: TRBJ1-5
v_gene: TRBV3-1/TRBV3-2
CDR3aa: CASSGGEGNQPQHF

j_gene: TRBJ1-1
v_gene: TRBV28
CDR3aa: CASRLQGPTEAFF

j_gene: TRBJ1-6
v_gene: TRBV5-6
CDR3aa: CASSLGAGRNSPLHF

j_gene: TRBJ2-5
v_gene: TRBV10-3
CDR3aa: CAISETSGRGETQYF

j_gene: TRBJ1-4
v_gene: TRBV18
CDR3aa: CASSPFHPTNEKLFF

j_gene: TRBJ1-5
v_gene: TRBV4-1
CDR3aa: CASSPQAIQPQHF